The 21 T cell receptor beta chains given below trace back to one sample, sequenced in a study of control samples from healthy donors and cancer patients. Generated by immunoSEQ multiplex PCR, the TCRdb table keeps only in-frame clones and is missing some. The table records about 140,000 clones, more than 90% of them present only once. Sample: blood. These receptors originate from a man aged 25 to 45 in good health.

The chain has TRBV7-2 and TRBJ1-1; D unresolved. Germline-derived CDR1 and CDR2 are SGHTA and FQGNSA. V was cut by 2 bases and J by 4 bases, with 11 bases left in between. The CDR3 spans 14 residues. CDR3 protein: CASSLMGSFTEAFF. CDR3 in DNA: TGTGCCAGCAGCTTAATGGGGTCATTCACTGAAGCTTTCTTT.

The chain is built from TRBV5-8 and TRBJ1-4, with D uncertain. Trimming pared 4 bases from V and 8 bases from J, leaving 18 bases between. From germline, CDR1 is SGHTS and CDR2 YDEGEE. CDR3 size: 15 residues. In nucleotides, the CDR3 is TGTGCCAGCAGCGTACTGACAAAAAATAGAGAAAAACTGTTTTTT. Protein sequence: CASSVLTKNREKLFF.

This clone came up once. The chain's CDR3 is CVGGKGQVDLQEAFF. CDR3 DNA: TGTGTAGGGGGAAAAGGACAGGTGGATCTACAAGAAGCTTTCTTT. The V gene is TRBV6-5, the J gene TRBJ1-1, with TRBD1 matching 7 bases. CDR1 is MNHEY and CDR2 is SVGAGI in the germline V gene. The CDR3 sequence is 15 residues long.

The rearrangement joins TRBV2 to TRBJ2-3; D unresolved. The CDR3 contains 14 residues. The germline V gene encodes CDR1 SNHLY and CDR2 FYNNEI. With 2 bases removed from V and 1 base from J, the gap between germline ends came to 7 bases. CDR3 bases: TGTGCCAGCAGTGAAAACGGCCGCACAGATACGCAGTATTTT. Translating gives CASSENGRTDTQYF.

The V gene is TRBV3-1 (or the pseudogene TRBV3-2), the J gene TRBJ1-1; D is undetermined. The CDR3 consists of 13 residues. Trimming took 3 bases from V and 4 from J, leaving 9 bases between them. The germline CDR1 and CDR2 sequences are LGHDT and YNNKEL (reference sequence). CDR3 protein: CASSQGSATEAFF. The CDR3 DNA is TGTGCCAGCAGCCAGGGTTCGGCCACTGAAGCTTTCTTT.

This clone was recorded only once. CDR3 in DNA: TGCGCCAGCAGCCACCAATTTACAGGTTTGAACTACGAGCAGTACTTC. Translation gives CASSHQFTGLNYEQYF. J is TRBJ2-7 and V is TRBV4-1; possibly TRBD1 for D (5 bases). This CDR3 comprises 16 residues. Trimming took 3 bases from V and 3 from J, leaving 18 bases between them. Germline V gene lookup returns CDR1 MGHRA and CDR2 YSYEKL.

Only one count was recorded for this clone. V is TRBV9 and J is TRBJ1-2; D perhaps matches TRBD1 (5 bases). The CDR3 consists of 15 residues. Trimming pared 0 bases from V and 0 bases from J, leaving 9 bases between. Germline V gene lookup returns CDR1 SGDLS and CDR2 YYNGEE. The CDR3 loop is CASSVGAGTNYGYTF. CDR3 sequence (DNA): TGTGCCAGCAGCGTAGGGGCAGGGACTAACTATGGCTACACCTTC.

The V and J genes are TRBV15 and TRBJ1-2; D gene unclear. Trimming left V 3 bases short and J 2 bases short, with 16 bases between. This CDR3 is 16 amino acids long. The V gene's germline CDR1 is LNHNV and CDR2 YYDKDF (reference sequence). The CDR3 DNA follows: TGTGCCACCAGCAGCCCCATGGTGGGCCTCAACTATGGCTACACCTTC. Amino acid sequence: CATSSPMVGLNYGYTF. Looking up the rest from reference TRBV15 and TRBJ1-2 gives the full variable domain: DAMVIQNPRYQVTQFGKPVTLSCSQTLNHNVMYWYQQKSSQAPKLLFHYYDKDFNNEADTPDNFQSRRPNTSFCFLDIRSPGLGDTAMYLCATSSPMVGLNYGYTFGSGTRLTVV.

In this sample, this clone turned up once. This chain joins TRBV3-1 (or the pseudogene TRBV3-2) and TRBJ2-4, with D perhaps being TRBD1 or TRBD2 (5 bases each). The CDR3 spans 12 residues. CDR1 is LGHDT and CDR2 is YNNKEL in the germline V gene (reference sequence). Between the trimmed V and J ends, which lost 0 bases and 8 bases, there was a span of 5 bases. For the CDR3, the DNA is TGTGCCAGCAGCCAAGAGGGGGACATTCAGTACTTC. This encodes CASSQEGDIQYF.

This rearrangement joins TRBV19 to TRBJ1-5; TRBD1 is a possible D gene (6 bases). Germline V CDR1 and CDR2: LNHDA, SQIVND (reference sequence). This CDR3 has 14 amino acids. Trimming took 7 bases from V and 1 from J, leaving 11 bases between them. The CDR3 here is CASKGETSNQPQHF. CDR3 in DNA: TGTGCCAGTAAGGGGGAGACCAGCAATCAGCCCCAGCATTTT.

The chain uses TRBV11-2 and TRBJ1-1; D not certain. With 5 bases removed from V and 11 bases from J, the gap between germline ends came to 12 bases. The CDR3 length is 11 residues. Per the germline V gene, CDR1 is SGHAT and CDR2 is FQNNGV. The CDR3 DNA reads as TGTGCCAGCAGCCCAAAGGGTACGGCTTTCTTT. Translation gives CASSPKGTAFF.

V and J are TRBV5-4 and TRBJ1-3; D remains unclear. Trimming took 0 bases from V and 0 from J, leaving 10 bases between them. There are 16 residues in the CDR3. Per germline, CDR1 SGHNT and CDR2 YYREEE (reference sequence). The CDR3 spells CASSLDSGDSGNTIYF. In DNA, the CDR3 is TGTGCCAGCAGCTTGGATTCCGGGGACTCTGGAAACACCATATATTTT. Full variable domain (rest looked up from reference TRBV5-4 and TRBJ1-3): ETGVTQSPTHLIKTRGQQVTLRCSSQSGHNTVSWYQQALGQGPQFIFQYYREEENGRGNFPPRFSGLQFPNYSSELNVNALELDDSALYLCASSLDSGDSGNTIYFGEGSWLTVV.

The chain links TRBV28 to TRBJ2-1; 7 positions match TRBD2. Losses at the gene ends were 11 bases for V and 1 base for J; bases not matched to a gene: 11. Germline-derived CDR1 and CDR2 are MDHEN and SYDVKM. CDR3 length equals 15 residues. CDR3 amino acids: CALSAAGVSYNEQFF. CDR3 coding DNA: TGTGCCCTTAGCGCGGCGGGAGTATCCTACAATGAGCAGTTCTTC.

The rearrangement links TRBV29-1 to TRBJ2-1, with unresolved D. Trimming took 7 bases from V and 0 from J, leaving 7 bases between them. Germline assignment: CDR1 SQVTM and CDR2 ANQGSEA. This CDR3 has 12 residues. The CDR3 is CSAQDSYNEQFF. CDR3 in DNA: TGCAGCGCCCAGGACTCCTACAATGAGCAGTTCTTC.

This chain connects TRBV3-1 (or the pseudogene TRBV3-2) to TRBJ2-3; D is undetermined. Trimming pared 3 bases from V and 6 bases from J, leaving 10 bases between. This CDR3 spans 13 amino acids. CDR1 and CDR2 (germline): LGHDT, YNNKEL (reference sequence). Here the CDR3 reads CASSQGISDTQYF. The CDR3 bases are TGTGCCAGCAGCCAGGGTATATCGGATACGCAGTATTTT.

CDR3 bases: TGTGCCAGTAGTATAACCGACAGAACTCAAGAGACCCAGTACTTC. Protein: CASSITDRTQETQYF. The chain joins TRBV19 to TRBJ2-5; possible D gene TRBD1, 5 bases. CDR3 length: 15 amino acids. Germline CDR1 and CDR2: LNHDA and SQIVND (reference sequence). Trimming stripped 2 bases from V and 2 bases from J, with 12 bases between.

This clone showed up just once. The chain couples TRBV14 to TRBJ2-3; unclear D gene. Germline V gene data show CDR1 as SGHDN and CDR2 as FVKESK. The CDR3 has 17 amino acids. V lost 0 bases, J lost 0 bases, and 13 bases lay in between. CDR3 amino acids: CASSQDPEYTSTDTQYF. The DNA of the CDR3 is TGTGCCAGCAGCCAAGATCCAGAATATACTAGCACAGATACGCAGTATTTT.

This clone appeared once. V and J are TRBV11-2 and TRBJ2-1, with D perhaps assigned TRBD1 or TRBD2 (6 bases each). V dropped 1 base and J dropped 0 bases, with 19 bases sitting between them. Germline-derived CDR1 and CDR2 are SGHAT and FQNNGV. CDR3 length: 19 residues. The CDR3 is CASSLAGRGEWSSYNEQFF. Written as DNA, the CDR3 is TGTGCCAGCAGCTTAGCGGGTAGGGGGGAATGGAGCTCCTACAATGAGCAGTTCTTC. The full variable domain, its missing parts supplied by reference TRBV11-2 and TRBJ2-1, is EAGVAQSPRYKIIEKRQSVAFWCNPISGHATLYWYQQILGQGPKLLIQFQNNGVVDDSQLPKDRFSAERLKGVDSTLKIQPAKLEDSAVYLCASSLAGRGEWSSYNEQFFGPGTRLTVL.

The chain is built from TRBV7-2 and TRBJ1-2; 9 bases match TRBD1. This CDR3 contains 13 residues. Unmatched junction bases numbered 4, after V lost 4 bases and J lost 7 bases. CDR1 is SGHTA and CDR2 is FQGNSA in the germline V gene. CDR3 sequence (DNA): TGTGCCAGCAGCTCCGACAGGGGGGCTGGCTACACCTTC. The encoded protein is CASSSDRGAGYTF. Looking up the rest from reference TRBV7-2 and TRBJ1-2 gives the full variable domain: GAGVSQSPSNKVTEKGKDVELRCDPISGHTALYWYRQSLGQGLEFLIYFQGNSAPDKSGLPSDRFSAERTGGSVSTLTIQRTQQEDSAVYLCASSSDRGAGYTFGSGTRLTVV.

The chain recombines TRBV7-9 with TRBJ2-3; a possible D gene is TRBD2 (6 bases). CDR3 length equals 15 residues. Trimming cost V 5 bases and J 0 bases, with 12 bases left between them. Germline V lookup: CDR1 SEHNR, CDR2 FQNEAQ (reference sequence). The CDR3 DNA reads TGTGCCAGCAGCCTCATCGGGGGAAGCACAGATACGCAGTATTTT. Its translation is CASSLIGGSTDTQYF.

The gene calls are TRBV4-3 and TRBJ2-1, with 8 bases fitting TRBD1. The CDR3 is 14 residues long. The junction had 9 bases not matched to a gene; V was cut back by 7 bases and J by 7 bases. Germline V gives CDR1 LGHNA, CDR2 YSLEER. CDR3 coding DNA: TGCGCCAGCACTCCGGACAGGGTCTCGAATGAGCAGTTCTTC. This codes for CASTPDRVSNEQFF.